This TCR beta chain was found in a study of T cell responses to AZD1222 COVID-19 vaccine. Profiled with immunoSEQ multiplex PCR; TCRdb holds only in-frame clones, not every one. In the table there are around 150,000 clones, about 90% of which are singletons. The sequenced sample was peripheral blood, obtained on day 0 of MenACWY control vaccination. The clonotype originates from an adult in good health.

CDR3 sequence (DNA): TGCAGCGCCGGCGTTGGAGGGACGCAGTATTTT. This sequence encodes CSAGVGGTQYF. The gene calls are TRBV29-1 and TRBJ2-3, with D tentatively TRBD2 (6 bases). V shed 7 bases and J shed 9 bases, with 14 bases lying between them. This CDR3 is 11 amino acids long. Germline V gives CDR1 SQVTM, CDR2 ANQGSEA.